These 21 T cell receptor beta chains were all obtained from the same sample, sequenced in a study of beta chain features in type 1 diabetes. Points from the study as a whole: Shortening that was moderate but significant affected the TCRB CDR3s of Type 1 diabetes patients in all four CD4+ subsets.

cDNA synthesis used the whole RNA isolate, giving expressed TCRB sequences. Sequencing was performed with immunoSEQ multiplex PCR; in TCRdb, only in-frame clones are kept and a portion is missing. Found here are around 45,000 clones, around 40% of them singletons; the top ten hold approximately 0.13%. Their recognized antigens are unknown. The specimen was stem cell memory CD4+ T cells from blood. The receptors were gathered from a man between 25 and 39 years old with type 1 diabetes.

In its sample, this clone was seen a few times. V and J are TRBV28 and TRBJ1-2, with 9 bases identical to TRBD1. The CDR3 totals 14 residues. Trimming cost V 3 bases and J 6 bases; bases outside gene matches: 5. CDR1 MDHEN and CDR2 SYDVKM come from the germline V gene. CDR3 region: CASSLHRGLDGYTF. In nucleotides, the CDR3 is TGTGCCAGCAGTTTGCACAGGGGGCTTGATGGCTACACCTTC.

The chain employs TRBV15 and TRBJ2-7; TRBD2 matches 13 bases. V lost 5 bases, J lost 3 bases, and 13 bases stayed unmatched. From germline, CDR1 is LNHNV and CDR2 YYDKDF (reference sequence). This CDR3 is 18 amino acids long. The CDR3 DNA reads TGTGCCACCAGCTCCCACTGGCCCGGGACTAGCGGGATCTACGAGCAGTACTTC. Its translation: CATSSHWPGTSGIYEQYF.

The gene calls are TRBV7-9 and TRBJ2-7; 11 bases fit TRBD2. The CDR3 length is 15 residues. CDR1 and CDR2 from the germline V gene are SEHNR and FQNEAQ (reference sequence). Trimming cost V 1 base and J 2 bases; bases outside gene matches: 1. The DNA of the CDR3 is TGTGCCAGCAGCTTAGGTAGCGGGAGGGCCTACGAGCAGTACTTC. Translated: CASSLGSGRAYEQYF.

The chain is built from TRBV27 and TRBJ1-5; maybe TRBD1 (6 bases). Germline V gene sequence: CDR1 MNHEY, CDR2 SMNVEV (reference sequence). This CDR3 has 15 residues. V was clipped by 4 bases and J by 4 bases, with 14 bases between them. The CDR3, as DNA: TGTGCCAGCAGTTCTTACGGAACAGGGAATCAGCCCCAGCATTTT. Amino acids: CASSSYGTGNQPQHF.

The DNA for the CDR3 is TGTGCCAGCAGCTCTCCGGGACTAGCGGGAGGGCCTTATTCCTACGAGCAGTACTTC. It encodes CASSSPGLAGGPYSYEQYF. This chain uses TRBV11-2 with TRBJ2-7, with 16 nucleotides matching TRBD2. V was clipped by 4 bases and J by 1 base; unmatched bases: 10. The CDR3 is 19 residues long. Germline CDR1 is SGHAT and CDR2 is FQNNGV. Combining the CDR3 with reference TRBV11-2 and TRBJ2-7 gives the whole variable domain EAGVAQSPRYKIIEKRQSVAFWCNPISGHATLYWYQQILGQGPKLLIQFQNNGVVDDSQLPKDRFSAERLKGVDSTLKIQPAKLEDSAVYLCASSSPGLAGGPYSYEQYFGPGTRLTVT.

Written as DNA, the CDR3 is TGTGCCAGCAGCTTGGTCACAGGGGGGACCGGGGAGCTGTTTTTT. It yields the protein CASSLVTGGTGELFF. The chain is built from TRBV11-1 and TRBJ2-2; TRBD1 matches 8 bases. V lost 3 bases and J lost 5; bases outside the gene matches: 5. Germline CDR1 and CDR2: SGHAT and FQDESV (reference sequence). The CDR3 spans 15 residues. The complete variable domain, with remaining parts taken from reference TRBV11-1 and TRBJ2-2, reads EAEVAQSPRYKITEKSQAVAFWCDPISGHATLYWYRQILGQGPELLVQFQDESVVDDSQLPKDRFSAERLKGVDSTLKIQPAELGDSAMYLCASSLVTGGTGELFFGEGSRLTVL.

This clone turned up a few times. The chain uses TRBV5-4 and TRBJ2-3; 9 nucleotides line up with TRBD2. CDR1 and CDR2 from the germline V gene are SGHNT and YYREEE (reference sequence). This CDR3 has 16 residues. With V trimmed by 0 bases and J by 0 bases, 2 bases remained unmatched. DNA for the CDR3: TGTGCCAGCAGCTTGGGACTAGCGGCTAGCACAGATACGCAGTATTTT. Residues: CASSLGLAASTDTQYF.

This sequence joins TRBV7-3 and TRBJ2-5, with D possibly TRBD1 on 6 matching bases. The ends were cut back, 2 bases at V and 2 bases at J, with 18 bases in the middle. From germline, CDR1 is SGHTA and CDR2 FQGTGA. CDR3 length: 17 amino acids. The CDR3 DNA is TGTGCCAGCAGCTTAGGCCCCGGGGACATCGGACAAGAGACCCAGTACTTC. It codes for CASSLGPGDIGQETQYF.

The CDR3 spells CASSPPRTSGYNEQFF. The CDR3 nucleotides read TGTGCCAGCTCACCGCCTAGGACTAGCGGGTACAATGAGCAGTTCTTC. The rearrangement links TRBV18 to TRBJ2-1; 11 nucleotides align to TRBD2. The V gene end was trimmed by 3 bases and the J gene end by 4 bases; junction bases not matched to a gene: 5. The CDR3 has 16 amino acids. Germline V gene data show CDR1 as KGHSH and CDR2 as LQKENI.

This clone appeared a few times. Written as DNA, the CDR3 is TGTGCCAGCAGTTTAGGCGGCAGCCAGAACACTGAAGCTTTCTTT. It codes for CASSLGGSQNTEAFF. V and J are TRBV28 and TRBJ1-1, with D unresolved. V was clipped by 2 bases and J by 1 base, with 11 bases between them. This CDR3 is built from 15 residues. Germline lookup yields CDR1 MDHEN and CDR2 SYDVKM.

The V and J genes are TRBV11-2 and TRBJ2-7; D is perhaps TRBD2 (5 bases). CDR1 and CDR2 (germline): SGHAT, FQNNGV. V lost 1 base to trimming and J lost 3 bases, with 7 bases between them. This CDR3 spans 13 amino acids. The CDR3, as DNA: TGTGCCAGCAGCTTAGTTCGGGACTACGAGCAGTACTTC. Translation gives CASSLVRDYEQYF.

The CDR3 here is CASSDITWFPREDQPQHF. DNA for the CDR3: TGTGCCAGCAGTGATATTACCTGGTTTCCCCGAGAGGATCAGCCCCAGCATTTT. The J gene is TRBJ1-5, the V gene TRBV6-1; D gene unclear. The V end was cut by 3 bases, the J end by 5 bases, with 23 bases between. There are 18 residues in the CDR3. Germline CDR1 is MNHNS and CDR2 is SASEGT.

The table lists this clone with a few counts. A read error may produce the germline difference seen at one junction end. The V and J genes are TRBV28 and TRBJ2-3; 12 bases map to TRBD2. CDR3 length: 14 residues. Germline CDR1 and CDR2: MDHEN and SYDVKM. Here the CDR3 reads CASSRRTSGILGVF. Written as DNA, the CDR3 is TGTGCCAGCAGCCGTAGGACTAGCGGGATACTAGGTGTCTTT.

The chain couples TRBV19 to TRBJ2-7; possibly TRBD2 for D (5 bases). Germline CDR1 and CDR2: LNHDA and SQIVND (reference sequence). Deletions cut 7 bases from V and 6 bases from J, with 16 bases between. This CDR3 region has 13 residues. CDR3 in amino acids: CASKDWRRGEQYF. For the CDR3, the DNA is TGTGCCAGTAAGGACTGGCGCCGAGGCGAGCAGTACTTC.

The genes are TRBV9 and TRBJ2-5, with a tentative D call TRBD1 (6 bases). The CDR3 is 15 residues long. Germline V gene sequence: CDR1 SGDLS, CDR2 YYNGEE. Trimming took 0 bases from V and 3 from J, leaving 12 bases between them. CDR3 sequence reads: CASSVGWGLEETQYF. Written as DNA, the CDR3 is TGTGCCAGCAGCGTAGGATGGGGGCTGGAAGAGACCCAGTACTTC. Filled out from reference TRBV9 and TRBJ2-5, the complete variable domain reads DSGVTQTPKHLITATGQRVTLRCSPRSGDLSVYWYQQSLDQGLQFLIQYYNGEERAKGNILERFSAQQFPDLHSELNLSSLELGDSALYFCASSVGWGLEETQYFGPGTRLLVL.

This clone was seen only a few times. The V gene is TRBV9, the J gene TRBJ2-1, with 7 bases fitting TRBD2. Germline CDR1 reads SGDLS; CDR2 reads YYNGEE. J was trimmed by 2 bases and V by 7 bases; bases with no gene match: 9. This CDR3 spans 15 amino acids. Here the CDR3 DNA reads TGTGCCAGCGCGAAAGCGGGGTCGACCTACAATGAGCAGTTCTTC. This codes for CASAKAGSTYNEQFF.

This clone was seen once. This chain links TRBV7-2 with TRBJ2-7; TRBD2 aligns across 8 bases. J gave up 3 bases and V 1 base, and 2 bases lay outside the gene matches. Germline CDR1 and CDR2: SGHTA and FQGNSA. This CDR3 has 14 amino acids. CDR3 nucleotide sequence: TGTGCCAGCAGCTTAGTCGCGGGGGGCTACGAGCAGTACTTC. Amino acid sequence: CASSLVAGGYEQYF.

This chain uses TRBV29-1 with TRBJ2-3; TRBD2 matches at 9 bases. CDR1 SQVTM and CDR2 ANQGSEA come from the germline V gene. CDR3 length: 13 residues. V gave up 5 bases and J gave up 5 bases; unmatched junction bases: 5. The CDR3 DNA reads as TGCAGCGTTTGGGCGGGAGGGGGAGATACGCAGTATTTT. Protein sequence: CSVWAGGGDTQYF.

This chain connects TRBV6-1 to TRBJ1-5, with TRBD1 matching 9 bases. The germline V gene encodes CDR1 MNHNS and CDR2 SASEGT. With 4 bases clipped from V and 6 bases from J, the junction kept 10 bases outside the gene matches. The CDR3 covers 16 residues. The CDR3: CASSAGTGNVGQPQHF. In DNA, the CDR3 is TGTGCCAGCAGTGCTGGGACAGGGAACGTTGGTCAGCCCCAGCATTTT.

The V gene is TRBV5-4, the J gene TRBJ2-6, with a tentative D call TRBD1 (6 bases). Per the germline V gene, CDR1 is SGHNT and CDR2 is YYREEE (reference sequence). V was cut by 0 bases and J by 2 bases, with 21 bases left in between. This CDR3 contains 20 residues. The CDR3 nucleotides read TGTGCCAGCAGCTTGGGACGCCGGGACACAGGGTTCCCTGGGGCCAACGTCCTGACTTTC. Translation gives CASSLGRRDTGFPGANVLTF.

This clone was observed a handful of times. The rearrangement joins TRBV6-5 to TRBJ1-1; D is unclear. Trimming left V 6 bases short and J 3 bases short, with 11 bases between. The CDR3 consists of 13 residues. Germline V gene data show CDR1 as MNHEY and CDR2 as SVGAGI. CDR3 residues: CASRPGRHTEAFF. CDR3 DNA: TGTGCCAGCAGACCGGGGAGACACACTGAAGCTTTCTTT.